This is a list of T cell receptor beta chains from one sample in a study of OX40 agonist ivuxolimab in advanced cancers. Profiling relied on immunoSEQ multiplex PCR, and the TCRdb table lists in-frame clones only, not all of them. The sample lists fewer than 65,000 clones; roughly 88% were seen once. The sequenced sample was CD4+ or CD8+ T cells sorted from blood, obtained in a trial of the OX40 agonist ivuxolimab. The receptors stem from an adult with an advanced solid tumor such as melanoma, head and neck, liver or kidney cancer. Each CDR3 is given with its conserved first and last residue. The D gene is left open where the match is weak. The size entry is marked missing in some rows and otherwise reads once, few, many or a size class.

d_call	v_call	j_call	clone_size	cdr3_aa	cdr3_nt
TRBD1	TRBV10-1	TRBJ1-1	.	CASSESRQGAEAFF	TGCGCCAGCAGTGAGTCGCGACAGGGTGCTGAAGCTTTCTTT
.	TRBV5-1	TRBJ2-3	.	CASSLTGTSTDTQYF	TGCGCCAGCAGCTTGACCGGGACTAGCACAGATACGCAGTATTTT
.	TRBV19	TRBJ2-2	.	CASSRPWGAVNTGELFF	TGTGCCAGTAGTCGTCCCTGGGGAGCGGTGAACACCGGGGAGCTGTTTTTT
.	TRBV2	TRBJ2-7	.	CARKDSSDFSEQYF	TGTGCCAGGAAGGACAGTTCGGATTTCTCGGAGCAGTACTTC
.	TRBV11-3	TRBJ1-6	.	CASSLVSGGAYNSPLHF	TGTGCCAGCAGCTTAGTGTCGGGAGGCGCCTATAATTCACCCCTCCACTTT
TRBD2	TRBV11-1	TRBJ2-1	.	CASSRGSPPNEQFF	TGTGCCAGCAGCCGCGGGAGTCCCCCCAATGAGCAGTTCTTC
.	TRBV7-9	TRBJ2-3	.	CASSSRRGRPSTDTQYF	TGTGCCAGCAGCTCCCGGCGGGGCCGTCCTAGCACAGATACGCAGTATTTT
.	TRBV18	TRBJ1-5	.	CASSPQRRNQPQHF	TGTGCCAGCTCACCACAGCGCAGGAATCAGCCCCAGCATTTT
.	TRBV28	TRBJ1-5	.	CASQDQLRNQPQHF	TGTGCCAGCCAGGACCAGTTACGCAATCAGCCCCAGCATTTT
TRBD2	TRBV5-1	TRBJ2-1	.	CASSPVLAGRDEQFF	TGCGCCAGCAGCCCCGTTTTAGCGGGAAGGGATGAGCAGTTCTTC
.	TRBV30	TRBJ2-5	once	CAWSVLQETQYF	TGTGCCTGGAGTGTCCTACAAGAGACCCAGTACTTC
TRBD1	TRBV5-1	TRBJ1-2	.	CASSLATGGGYGYTF	TGCGCCAGCAGCTTAGCGACAGGGGGCGGCTATGGCTACACCTTC
TRBD1	TRBV5-1	TRBJ2-2	.	CASSLGQGHTGELFF	TGCGCCAGCAGCCTCGGACAGGGCCACACCGGGGAGCTGTTTTTT
TRBD1	TRBV5-1	TRBJ2-3	.	CASSVQGTDTQYF	TGCGCCAGCAGCGTACAGGGGACAGATACGCAGTATTTT
.	TRBV25-1	TRBJ1-1	once	CASSDFALLGNTEAFF	TGTGCCAGCAGTGATTTCGCTCTTTTAGGGAACACTGAAGCTTTCTTT
.	TRBV19	TRBJ2-2	.	CASSPDRGVFAGELFF	TGTGCCAGTAGCCCGGACCGAGGGGTGTTCGCCGGGGAGCTGTTTTTT
.	TRBV30	TRBJ2-3	.	CAWGAGDETDTQYF	TGTGCCTGGGGGGCAGGAGATGAGACAGATACGCAGTATTTT
TRBD2	TRBV9	TRBJ2-7	.	CASSRGEGYEQYF	TGTGCCAGCAGCAGAGGGGAGGGCTACGAGCAGTACTTC
.	TRBV6-5	TRBJ1-4	.	CASSYSINEKLFF	TGTGCCAGCAGTTACTCTATTAATGAAAAACTGTTTTTT
.	TRBV5-1	TRBJ1-2	once	CASSLSASSYGYTF	TGCGCCAGCAGCTTGTCGGCGAGTTCTTATGGCTACACCTTC
.	TRBV6-6	TRBJ1-3	.	CASSSNGPLAGNTIYF	TGTGCCAGCAGCAGCAATGGACCCCTGGCGGGAAACACCATATATTTT
.	TRBV7-2	TRBJ2-6	.	CASSMNSRRQSRANVLTF	TGTGCCAGCAGCATGAATAGCAGACGACAAAGTCGGGCCAACGTCCTGACTTTC